Described below is a single T cell receptor beta chain sequence and its context. Its antigen is unknown. It was version v3.0 of the immunoSEQ assay that was run at survey level. Libraries were prepared by immunoSEQ multiplex PCR; TCRdb keeps only in-frame clonotypes and omits some of them. The sample shows about 33,000 clones, 60% to 85% of them seen only once. The CDR3 loop spans 16 amino acids. Among participants with HIV, every one received treatment in the United States. This entry belongs to a study of long-term antiretroviral therapy in people with HIV. Overall study results and limits: Collection of the blood took place between 2004 and 2017. The ART regimens in use then may have been less effective than current ones. Clones expanded before ART dominated the repertoire at all time points. Adherence to ART, viral resistance and therapy changes lacked any data.

Sequenced here: unsorted PBMCs, sampled 2 years after starting antiretroviral therapy. The chain couples TRBV21-1 to TRBJ2-3; the D call of TRBD2 is as the table states it, not checked on the DNA. TRBV21-1 is a known pseudogene. The TCR originated in a woman between 50 and 59 years old with HIV. The CDR3, as DNA: TGTGCCAGCAGCAAAGCGAGGGCCGTAGTAACAGATACGCAGTATTTT. Amino acid sequence: CASSKARAVVTDTQYF.